The present TCR beta chain was sequenced within a study of spatial heterogeneity in lung cancer (dated by TCRdb to about 2019). Background for the entire study: More beta-chain than alpha-chain transcripts were consistently detected, likely reflecting higher beta-chain transcript abundance. Both alpha and beta chains were TCR-sequenced in 220 or so tumor regions, approximately 64 matched nontumor lung samples and 55 to 60 PBMC samples obtained at surgery. TCR repertoire features were related to nonsynonymous mutation counts determined by whole-exome sequencing of tumor tissue. In the raw uncorrected reads, each unique combination of TCR and UMI appeared more than ten times on average. The study quantitatively compared TCR alpha and beta repertoires across multiple tumor regions, matched nontumor lung and blood in non-small cell lung cancer. Results the study describes overall, beyond this receptor: Confirming at a functional level the hypothesis that regional TCRs recognize regional mutations was considered to require additional single-cell paired TCR alpha and beta sequencing. Ubiquitous expanded tumor TCRs showed up in blood more often at tumor resection than at routine follow-up.

In this sample, this clonotype turned up many times. Its antigen specificity is not known. Per-base qualities were not stored, and no clone one base away is much larger. The CDR3 runs 17 residues from the cysteine to the phenylalanine. Here the CDR3 DNA is all that survives: 51 bases in frame from base 1. The V end gives up 4 bases and the J end 6 bases, leaving 11 bases in the junction not matched to a gene. CDR1 LGHNA and CDR2 YSLEER were looked up in the germline V gene. The sample's time point, from its label and the paper: sample taken at primary tumor resection. TCR sequencing used whole RNA extracted from tumor and nontumor lung tissue, or from cryopreserved PBMC samples, without cell sorting. Samples were obtained from approximately 70 patients with early-stage, untreated non-small cell lung cancer from the lung TRACERx cohort. Only patients with enough RNA available from two or more tumor regions were chosen for TCR sequencing.

The library was built by means of 5' RACE. Instrument on record: NextSeq 500. In the TCR library protocol, a unique molecular identifier was attached to each TCR cDNA molecule so that PCR and sequencing errors could be corrected. In the paper's pipeline: TCR identification, UMI-based error correction and CDR3 extraction were performed with Decombinator tools. Expanded TCRs were defined as those above a frequency of 2 per 1,000, corresponding to the top 1% of the tumor frequency distribution. Renyi diversity was computed with the R vegan package after each repertoire had been subsampled 100 times to 5,000 TCRs. CDR3 similarity networks were constructed using string-kernel similarity of amino acid triplets, with links drawn between CDR3s whose pairwise similarity was above 0.82. The public reads were quality trimmed at Q25 with fastp and then assembled into clones with MiXCR by TCRdb, keeping productive beta chains. Every CDR3 protein is listed once, alongside the most common genes and DNA of its rows. The V and J calls were determined by TCRdb, not by the authors. This sample is represented by about 50,000 distinct CDR3 sequences; 7.5% to 9% of them were singletons. The ten largest make up about an eighth of the sample.

This TCR was recovered from a female donor with early-stage non-small cell lung cancer. Specimen: PBMCs, collected at surgery. The chain was built from TRBV4-3 and TRBJ2-3; TRBD2 matches 12 bases in the middle. The nucleotide sequence reads TGCGCCAGCAGCCCCTCGTCTGGACTAGCGGGGCCGGATACGCAGTATTTT. Translated, this is CASSPSSGLAGPDTQYF.